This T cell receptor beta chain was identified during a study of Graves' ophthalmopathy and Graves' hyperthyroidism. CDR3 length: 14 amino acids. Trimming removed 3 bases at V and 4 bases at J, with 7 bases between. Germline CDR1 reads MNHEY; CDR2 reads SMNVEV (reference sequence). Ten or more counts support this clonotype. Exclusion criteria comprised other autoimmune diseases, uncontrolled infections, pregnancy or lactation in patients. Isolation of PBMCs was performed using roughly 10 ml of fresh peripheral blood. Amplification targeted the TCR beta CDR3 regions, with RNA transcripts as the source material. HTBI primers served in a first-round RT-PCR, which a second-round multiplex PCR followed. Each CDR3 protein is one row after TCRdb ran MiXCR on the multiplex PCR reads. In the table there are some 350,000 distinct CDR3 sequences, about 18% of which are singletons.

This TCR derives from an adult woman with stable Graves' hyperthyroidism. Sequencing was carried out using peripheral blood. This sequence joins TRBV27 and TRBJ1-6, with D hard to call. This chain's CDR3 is CASSFGRYNSPLHF. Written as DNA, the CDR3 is TGTGCCAGCAGTTTCGGCAGATATAATTCACCCCTCCACTTT.